One sample yielded the 11 T cell receptor beta chains listed below, sequenced in a study of blood T cell repertoires in COVID-19. TCRdb keeps only in-frame clones here, not all; method: immunoSEQ multiplex PCR. The sample has about 26,000 clones, around 82% seen once. The sequencing input was peripheral blood. These receptors originate from a human donor in a cohort sampled during active COVID-19.

J is TRBJ1-1 and V is TRBV9; a weak D match, TRBD1 (6 bases). Germline CDR1 SGDLS, CDR2 YYNGEE. Between the trimmed V and J ends, which lost 0 bases and 10 bases, there was a span of 19 bases. The CDR3 spans 15 residues. The CDR3 reads CASSVARTADGRAFF. For the CDR3, the DNA is TGTGCCAGCAGCGTAGCCCGGACAGCAGACGGAAGAGCTTTCTTT.

The rearrangement uses TRBV5-1 and TRBJ2-3; the D gene is possibly TRBD1 (7 bases). This CDR3 contains 16 residues. Deletions cut 4 bases from V and 5 bases from J, with 20 bases between. CDR1 is SGHRS, CDR2 YFSETQ, per germline. The CDR3: CASSRGGRGAQDTQYF. In DNA, the CDR3 is TGCGCCAGCAGCAGGGGTGGCAGGGGGGCCCAAGATACGCAGTATTTT. The full variable domain, its missing parts supplied by reference TRBV5-1 and TRBJ2-3, is KAGVTQTPRYLIKTRGQQVTLSCSPISGHRSVSWYQQTPGQGLQFLFEYFSETQRNKGNFPGRFSGRQFSNSRSEMNVSTLELGDSALYLCASSRGGRGAQDTQYFGPGTRLTVL.

The chain combines TRBV7-6 with TRBJ2-7; D is unclear. Germline CDR1 is SGHVS and CDR2 is FNYEAQ. The CDR3 length is 16 residues. Trimming took off 2 bases at V and 0 bases at J, with 14 bases between the two ends. This CDR3 reads CASSLNGMSVSYEQYF. As DNA, the CDR3 is TGTGCCAGCAGCTTAAATGGTATGTCAGTCTCCTACGAGCAGTACTTC.

As DNA, the CDR3 is TGTGCCAGCAGCTTAACTAGCCTGATTGCTGAGCAGTTCTTC. Encoded protein: CASSLTSLIAEQFF. V gene TRBV7-8 combines with J gene TRBJ2-1; possibly TRBD2 for D (6 bases). The CDR3 is made up of 14 amino acids. Per germline, CDR1 SGHVS and CDR2 FQNEAQ. V was shortened by 2 bases and J by 9 bases, with 14 bases between the two germline ends.

The V and J genes are TRBV18 and TRBJ2-7, with D perhaps TRBD1 (5 bases). V was cut by 8 bases and J by 1 base, with 18 bases left in between. Germline CDR1 and CDR2: KGHSH and LQKENI. CDR3 length: 15 amino acids. CDR3 protein: CASNRQGMGSYEQYF. The CDR3 DNA sequence: TGTGCCAGCAATCGCCAGGGAATGGGGTCCTACGAGCAGTACTTC.

The chain has TRBV21-1 and TRBJ2-1; the table's D call TRBD2 went unverified against the DNA. TRBV21-1 is a recognized pseudogene. The CDR3 spans 22 residues. The CDR3 loop reads CASSKGILPDRGPSGDYNEQFF. As DNA, the CDR3 is TGTGCCAGCAGCAAAGGAATCCTTCCGGACAGGGGACCTAGCGGGGACTACAATGAGCAGTTCTTC.

The V and J genes are TRBV3-1 (or the pseudogene TRBV3-2) and TRBJ2-3; 9 nucleotides match TRBD2. The V gene's germline CDR1 is LGHDT and CDR2 YNNKEL (reference sequence). The CDR3 covers 17 residues. The junction had 7 bases not matched to a gene; V was cut back by 3 bases and J by 0 bases. CDR3 amino acids: CASSQIAGVTSTDTQYF. CDR3 bases: TGTGCCAGCAGCCAGATAGCGGGGGTTACTAGCACAGATACGCAGTATTTT.

This clone is a singleton in its sample. V is TRBV6-2 or TRBV6-3 and J is TRBJ2-7; TRBD1 is a possible D gene (6 bases). There are 15 residues in the CDR3. With 2 bases removed from V and 5 bases from J, the gap between germline ends came to 16 bases. Germline V gene data show CDR1 as MNHEY and CDR2 as SVGEGT. The CDR3 sequence: CASSYRTEGGHEQYF. DNA for the CDR3: TGTGCCAGCAGTTACCGGACAGAAGGCGGCCACGAGCAGTACTTC.

V is TRBV18 and J is TRBJ1-6; unclear D gene. Germline V lookup: CDR1 KGHSH, CDR2 LQKENI. This CDR3 spans 15 amino acids. The V end was cut by 6 bases, the J end by 5 bases, with 14 bases between. This chain's CDR3 is CASSPFAGDNSPLHF. The CDR3 DNA follows: TGTGCCAGCTCGCCCTTCGCGGGAGATAATTCACCCCTCCACTTT.

This chain links TRBV5-6 with TRBJ2-7; D uncertain. Trimming shortened V by 7 bases and J by 5 bases, and 25 bases separated the two germline ends. This CDR3 is 16 amino acids long. The V gene's germline CDR1 is SGHDT and CDR2 YYEEEE. The CDR3 DNA is TGTGCCAGCGTTCTGATGGGCCGGTTAGTTCCCGACGAGCAGTACTTC. It specifies CASVLMGRLVPDEQYF.

Only a few counts were recorded for this clone. The gene calls are TRBV19 and TRBJ1-5, with TRBD1 as a possible D gene (5 bases). CDR1 is LNHDA, CDR2 SQIVND, per germline (reference sequence). V shed 7 bases and J shed 3 bases, with 16 bases lying between them. This CDR3 spans 15 amino acids. This chain's CDR3 is CASNQEDRHNQPQHF. The CDR3 DNA sequence: TGTGCCAGTAACCAGGAAGACAGACACAATCAGCCCCAGCATTTT.